The 5 T cell receptor beta chains listed next were all sequenced from one sample in a study of blood T cell repertoires in COVID-19 (TCRdb year 2020). The library was built by means of the immunoSEQ multiplex PCR assay. TCRdb carries this immuneACCESS record with in-frame sequences only. Its versions omit some clonotypes, under half of them owing to an unresolved V gene in the studies checked, with the rest unexplained. Present in this sample are more than 65,000 clones, roughly 90% of which were seen just once. Around 5.8% of the sample is in the top ten clones. Input material: peripheral blood. These receptors were taken from a woman in her fifties or sixties with acute or convalescent COVID-19.

This clone was detected a few times. The chain has TRBV7-9 and TRBJ2-3, with TRBD1 as a possible D gene (5 bases). The germline V gene encodes CDR1 SEHNR and CDR2 FQNEAQ (reference sequence). CDR3 length equals 17 residues. V lost 5 bases and J lost 2, with 20 bases in between. This CDR3 is CASSQPLGVYSTDTQYF. The CDR3, as DNA: TGTGCCAGCAGCCAGCCCCTAGGGGTCTATTCCACAGATACGCAGTATTTT.

The chain employs TRBV2 and TRBJ2-1; 10 bases match TRBD2. The ends lost 6 bases at V and 2 bases at J; junction bases unmatched: 4. Germline CDR1 and CDR2: SNHLY and FYNNEI. This CDR3 is built from 15 residues. CDR3 DNA: TGTGCCAGCAGGCCTCTAGCGGGGGCCTACAATGAGCAGTTCTTC. This gives the protein CASRPLAGAYNEQFF.

CDR3 sequence: CASSTDYAQSEQYF. As DNA, the CDR3 is TGTGCCAGTAGTACGGACTATGCTCAGTCCGAGCAGTACTTC. V usage is TRBV19 and J usage is TRBJ2-7, with D possibly TRBD2 on 6 matching bases. Deletions cut 4 bases from V and 6 bases from J, with 16 bases between. In germline, CDR1 is LNHDA, CDR2 SQIVND (reference sequence). This CDR3 spans 14 amino acids.

This chain links TRBV7-2 with TRBJ2-3; TRBD1 might be the D (7 bases). Germline V gene lookup returns CDR1 SGHTA and CDR2 FQGNSA. Trimming pared 4 bases from V and 8 bases from J, leaving 16 bases between. The CDR3 is 14 amino acids. The CDR3 protein is CASSSGLQGGTQYF. CDR3 sequence (DNA): TGTGCCAGCAGCTCGGGACTTCAGGGGGGTACGCAGTATTTT.

V is TRBV27 and J is TRBJ2-7; D gene uncertain. Trimming stripped 3 bases from V and 2 bases from J, with 11 bases between. The germline gives CDR1 MNHEY, CDR2 SMNVEV (reference sequence). The CDR3 spans 14 residues. The CDR3 DNA reads TGTGCCAGCAGTTTGACCGGCGGTCCCTACGAGCAGTACTTC. Protein product: CASSLTGGPYEQYF.